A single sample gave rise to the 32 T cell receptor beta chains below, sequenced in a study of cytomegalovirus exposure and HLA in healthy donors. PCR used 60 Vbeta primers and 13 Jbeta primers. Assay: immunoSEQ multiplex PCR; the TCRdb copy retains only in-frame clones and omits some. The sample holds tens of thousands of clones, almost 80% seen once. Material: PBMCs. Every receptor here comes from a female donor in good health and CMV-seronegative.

CDR3 DNA sequence: TGTGCCACCAGCACCAGACAGGGTCGCGAAAAACTGTTTTTT. The encoded protein is CATSTRQGREKLFF. The rearrangement joins TRBV15 to TRBJ1-4; 7 bases align to TRBD1. The junction had 7 bases not matched to a gene; V was cut back by 4 bases and J by 8 bases. The CDR3 covers 14 residues. Germline V CDR1 and CDR2: LNHNV, YYDKDF (reference sequence).

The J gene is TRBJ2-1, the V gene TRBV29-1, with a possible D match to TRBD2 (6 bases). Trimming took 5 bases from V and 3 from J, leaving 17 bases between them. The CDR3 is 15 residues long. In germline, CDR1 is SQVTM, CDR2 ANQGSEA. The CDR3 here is CSVRLAGTLYNEQFF. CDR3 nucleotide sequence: TGCAGCGTTCGATTAGCCGGGACTCTCTACAATGAGCAGTTCTTC.

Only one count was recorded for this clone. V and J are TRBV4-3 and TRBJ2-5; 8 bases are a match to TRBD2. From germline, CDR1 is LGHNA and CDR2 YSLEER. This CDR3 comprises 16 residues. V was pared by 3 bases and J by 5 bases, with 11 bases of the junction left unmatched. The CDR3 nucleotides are TGCGCCAGCAGCCAGTGGAGACGGGGGGGCTTGGAGACCCAGTACTTC. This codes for CASSQWRRGGLETQYF.

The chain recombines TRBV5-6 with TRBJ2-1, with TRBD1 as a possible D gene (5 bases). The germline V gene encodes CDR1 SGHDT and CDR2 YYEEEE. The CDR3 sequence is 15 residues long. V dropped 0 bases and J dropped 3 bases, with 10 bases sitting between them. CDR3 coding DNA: TGTGCCAGCAGCTTGGAAGGGGCTTACTACAATGAGCAGTTCTTC. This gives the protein CASSLEGAYYNEQFF.

CDR3 sequence: CASSSLGQGVTIQPQHF. CDR3 sequence (DNA): TGTGCCAGCAGCTCCCTAGGACAGGGGGTGACAATTCAGCCCCAGCATTTT. This rearrangement joins TRBV7-8 to TRBJ1-5, with 10 nucleotides matching TRBD1. The CDR3 extends over 17 amino acids. The V segment lost 4 bases and the J segment 6 bases; nucleotides outside the gene matches: 12. CDR1 and CDR2 (germline): SGHVS, FQNEAQ.

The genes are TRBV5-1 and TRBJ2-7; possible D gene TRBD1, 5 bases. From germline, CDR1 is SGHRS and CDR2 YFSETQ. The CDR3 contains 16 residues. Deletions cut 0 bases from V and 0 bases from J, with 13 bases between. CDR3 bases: TGCGCCAGCAGCTTGGTGTTTGCAGGGAACTCCTACGAGCAGTACTTC. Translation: CASSLVFAGNSYEQYF.

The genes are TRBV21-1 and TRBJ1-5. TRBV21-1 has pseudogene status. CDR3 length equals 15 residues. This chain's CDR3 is CASTLDSGDNQPQHF. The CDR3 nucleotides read TGTGCCAGCACCTTAGACTCGGGGGACAATCAGCCCCAGCATTTT.

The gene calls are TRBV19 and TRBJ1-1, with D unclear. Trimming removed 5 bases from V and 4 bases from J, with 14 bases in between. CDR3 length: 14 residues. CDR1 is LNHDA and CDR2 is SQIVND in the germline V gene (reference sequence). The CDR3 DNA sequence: TGTGCCAGTAGTTCCTCGGGTGGGAGCACTGAAGCTTTCTTT. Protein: CASSSSGGSTEAFF.

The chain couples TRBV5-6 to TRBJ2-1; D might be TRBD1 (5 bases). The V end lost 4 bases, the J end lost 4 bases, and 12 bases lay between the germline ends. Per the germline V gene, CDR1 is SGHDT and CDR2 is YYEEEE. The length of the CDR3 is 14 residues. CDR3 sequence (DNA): TGTGCCAGCAGCCTACCAGACAGATACAATGAGCAGTTCTTC. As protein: CASSLPDRYNEQFF.

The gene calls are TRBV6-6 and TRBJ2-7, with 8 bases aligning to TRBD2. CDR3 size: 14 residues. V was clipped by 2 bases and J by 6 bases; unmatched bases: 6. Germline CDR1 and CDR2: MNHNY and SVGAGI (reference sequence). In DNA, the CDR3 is TGTGCCAGCAGTTACGAAGCGGGGGTGTTCGAGCAGTACTTC. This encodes CASSYEAGVFEQYF.

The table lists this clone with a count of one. CDR3 in amino acids: CASSLGTGYEDTQYF. CDR3 coding DNA: TGCGCCAGCAGCTTGGGGACAGGGTATGAAGATACGCAGTATTTT. The rearrangement joins TRBV5-1 to TRBJ2-3, with 8 bases fitting TRBD1. Germline V gene lookup returns CDR1 SGHRS and CDR2 YFSETQ. The CDR3 is 15 amino acids. The junction had 5 bases not matched to a gene; V was cut back by 0 bases and J by 5 bases.

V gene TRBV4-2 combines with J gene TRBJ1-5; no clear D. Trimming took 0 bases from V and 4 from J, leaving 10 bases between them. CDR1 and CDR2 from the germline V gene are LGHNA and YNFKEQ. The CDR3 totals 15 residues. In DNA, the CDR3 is TGTGCCAGCAGCCAAGAGAGGAGCGGGAATCAGCCCCAGCATTTT. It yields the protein CASSQERSGNQPQHF.

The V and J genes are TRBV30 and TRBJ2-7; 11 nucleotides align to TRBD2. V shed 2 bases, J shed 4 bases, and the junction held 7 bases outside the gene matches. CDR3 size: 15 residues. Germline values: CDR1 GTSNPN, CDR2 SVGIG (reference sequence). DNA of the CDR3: TGTGCCTGGAGTTTCTTTAGCGGGGGGGCATACGAGCAGTACTTC. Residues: CAWSFFSGGAYEQYF.

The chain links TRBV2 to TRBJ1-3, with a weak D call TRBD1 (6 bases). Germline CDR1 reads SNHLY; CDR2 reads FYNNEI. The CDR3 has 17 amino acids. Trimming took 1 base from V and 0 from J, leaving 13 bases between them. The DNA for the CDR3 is TGTGCCAGCAGTGAAGTGGCAGGGGTGGGCTCTGGAAACACCATATATTTT. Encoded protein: CASSEVAGVGSGNTIYF.

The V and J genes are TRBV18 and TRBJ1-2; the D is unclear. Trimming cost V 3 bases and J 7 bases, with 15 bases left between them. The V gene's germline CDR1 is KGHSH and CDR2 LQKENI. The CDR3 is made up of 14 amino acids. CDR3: CASSPGETGIGYTF. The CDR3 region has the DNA TGTGCCAGCTCACCCGGGGAGACGGGGATTGGCTACACCTTC.

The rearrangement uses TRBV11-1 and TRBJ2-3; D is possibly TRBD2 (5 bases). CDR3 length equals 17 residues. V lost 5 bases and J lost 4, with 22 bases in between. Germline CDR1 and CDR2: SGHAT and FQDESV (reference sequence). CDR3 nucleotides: TGTGCCAGCAGCCACCCCGGCGGGCTGGGCAGCCCAGATACGCAGTATTTT. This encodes CASSHPGGLGSPDTQYF.

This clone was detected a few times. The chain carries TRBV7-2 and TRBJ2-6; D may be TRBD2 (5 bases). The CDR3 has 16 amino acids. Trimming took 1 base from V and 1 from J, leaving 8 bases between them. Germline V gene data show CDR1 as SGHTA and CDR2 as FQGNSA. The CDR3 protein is CASSLGTGSGANVLTF. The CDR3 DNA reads TGTGCCAGCAGCTTAGGTACGGGGTCTGGGGCCAACGTCCTGACTTTC.

As DNA, the CDR3 is TGTGCCAGCAGCTTGACAGGGCCGGGGGAGACCCAGTACTTC. Translated, it gives CASSLTGPGETQYF. The chain combines TRBV6-5 with TRBJ2-5; 7 positions agree with TRBD1. Germline trimming cut 6 bases from V and 5 bases from J; bases unmatched to any gene: 9. From germline, CDR1 is MNHEY and CDR2 SVGAGI. The CDR3 length is 14 residues.

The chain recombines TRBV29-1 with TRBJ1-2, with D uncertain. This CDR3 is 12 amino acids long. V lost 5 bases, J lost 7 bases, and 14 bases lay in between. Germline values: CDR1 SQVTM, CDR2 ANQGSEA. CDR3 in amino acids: CSVSASRGGYTF. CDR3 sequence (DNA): TGCAGCGTTTCTGCCTCGCGGGGTGGCTACACCTTC.

CDR3 sequence: CASSLGTGSYTDTQYF. The CDR3 DNA follows: TGTGCCAGCAGCTTAGGGACAGGGTCATATACAGATACGCAGTATTTT. This sequence joins TRBV11-3 and TRBJ2-3, with 8 bases matching TRBD1. Per germline, CDR1 SGHNT and CDR2 YENEEA. V was clipped by 1 base and J by 3 bases; unmatched bases: 6. This CDR3 is built from 16 residues.

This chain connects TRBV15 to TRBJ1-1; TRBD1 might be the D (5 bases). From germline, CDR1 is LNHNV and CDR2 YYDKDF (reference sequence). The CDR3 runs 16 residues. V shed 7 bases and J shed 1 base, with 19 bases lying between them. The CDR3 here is CATKEQFGTQNTEAFF. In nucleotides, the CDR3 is TGTGCCACCAAGGAACAGTTTGGGACTCAGAACACTGAAGCTTTCTTT.

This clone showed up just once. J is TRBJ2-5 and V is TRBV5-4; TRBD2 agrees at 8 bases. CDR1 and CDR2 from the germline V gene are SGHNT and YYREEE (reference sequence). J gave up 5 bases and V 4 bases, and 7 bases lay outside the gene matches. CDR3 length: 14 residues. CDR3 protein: CASSTSRGEETQYF. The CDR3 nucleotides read TGTGCCAGCAGCACCTCGCGGGGGGAGGAGACCCAGTACTTC.

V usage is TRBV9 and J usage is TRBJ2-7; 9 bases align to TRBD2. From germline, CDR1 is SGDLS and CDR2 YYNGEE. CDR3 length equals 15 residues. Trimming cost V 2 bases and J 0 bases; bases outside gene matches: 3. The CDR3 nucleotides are TGTGCCAGCAGCGTCGCTAGCGGGGCCTCCTACGAGCAGTACTTC. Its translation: CASSVASGASYEQYF.

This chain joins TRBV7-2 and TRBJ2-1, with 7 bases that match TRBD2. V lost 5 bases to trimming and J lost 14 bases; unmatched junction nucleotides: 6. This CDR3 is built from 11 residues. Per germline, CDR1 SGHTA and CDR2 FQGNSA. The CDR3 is CASSNSGREFF. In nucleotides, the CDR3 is TGTGCCAGCAGCAATAGCGGGCGGGAGTTCTTC.

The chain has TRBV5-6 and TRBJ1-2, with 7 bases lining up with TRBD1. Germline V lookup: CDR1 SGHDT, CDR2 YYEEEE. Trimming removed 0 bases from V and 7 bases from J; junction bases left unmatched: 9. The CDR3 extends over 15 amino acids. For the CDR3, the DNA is TGTGCCAGCAGCTTGGCCGCACAGGGGTCCCTTGGCTACACCTTC. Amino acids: CASSLAAQGSLGYTF.

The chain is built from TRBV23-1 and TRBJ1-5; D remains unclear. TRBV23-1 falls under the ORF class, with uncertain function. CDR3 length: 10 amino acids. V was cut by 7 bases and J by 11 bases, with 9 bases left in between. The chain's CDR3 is CASKATAQHF. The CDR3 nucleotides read TGCGCCAGCAAAGCTACGGCCCAGCATTTT.

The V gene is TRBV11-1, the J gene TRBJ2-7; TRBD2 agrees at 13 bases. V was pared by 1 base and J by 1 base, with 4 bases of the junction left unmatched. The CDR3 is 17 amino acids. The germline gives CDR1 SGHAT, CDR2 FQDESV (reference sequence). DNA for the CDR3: TGTGCCAGCAGCTTAGGCGGGACTAGCGGGGTGTCCTACGAGCAGTACTTC. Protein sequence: CASSLGGTSGVSYEQYF.

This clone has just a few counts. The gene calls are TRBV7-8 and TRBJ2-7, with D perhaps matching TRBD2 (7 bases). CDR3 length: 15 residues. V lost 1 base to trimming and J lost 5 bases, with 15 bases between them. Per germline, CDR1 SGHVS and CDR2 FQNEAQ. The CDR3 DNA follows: TGTGCCAGCAGCTTAGGTCGGGGGGCAATCGACGAGCAGTACTTC. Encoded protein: CASSLGRGAIDEQYF.

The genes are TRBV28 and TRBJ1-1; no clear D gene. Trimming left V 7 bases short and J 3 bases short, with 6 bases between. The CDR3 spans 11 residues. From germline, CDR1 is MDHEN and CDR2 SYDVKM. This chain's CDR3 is CASIGYTEAFF. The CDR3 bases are TGTGCCAGCATCGGGTACACTGAAGCTTTCTTT.

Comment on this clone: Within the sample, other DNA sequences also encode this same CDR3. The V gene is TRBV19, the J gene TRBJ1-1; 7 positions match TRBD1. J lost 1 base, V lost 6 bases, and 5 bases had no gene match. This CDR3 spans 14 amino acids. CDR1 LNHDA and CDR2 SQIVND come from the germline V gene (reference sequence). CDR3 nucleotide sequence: TGTGCCAGTAGCCGGGACAGACAGAACACTGAAGCTTTCTTT. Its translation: CASSRDRQNTEAFF. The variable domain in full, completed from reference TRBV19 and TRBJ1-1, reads DGGITQSPKYLFRKEGQNVTLSCEQNLNHDAMYWYRQDPGQGLRLIYYSQIVNDFQKGDIAEGYSVSREKKESFPLTVTSAQKNPTAFYLCASSRDRQNTEAFFGQGTRLTVV.

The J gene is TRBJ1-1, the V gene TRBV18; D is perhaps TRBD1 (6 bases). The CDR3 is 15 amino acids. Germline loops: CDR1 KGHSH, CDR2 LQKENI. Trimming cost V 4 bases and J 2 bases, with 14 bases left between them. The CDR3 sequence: CASSHPTGRNTEAFF. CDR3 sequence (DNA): TGTGCCAGCTCACACCCCACAGGGCGCAACACTGAAGCTTTCTTT.

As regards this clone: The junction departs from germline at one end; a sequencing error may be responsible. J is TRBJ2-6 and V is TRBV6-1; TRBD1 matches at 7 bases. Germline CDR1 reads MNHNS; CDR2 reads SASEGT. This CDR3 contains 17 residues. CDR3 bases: TGTGCCAGCAGTGGGAAGGGGGCCCTCTCTGGCGCCAACGTCCTGACTTTC. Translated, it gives CASSGKGALSGANVLTF.